One and the same sample provided the 14 T cell receptor beta chains below, sequenced in a study of OX40 agonist ivuxolimab in advanced cancers. The table came from immunoSEQ multiplex PCR; TCRdb's copy has only in-frame clones and leaves some out. The table lists roughly 91,000 clones, roughly 90% of them singletons. Material: CD4+ or CD8+ T cells sorted from blood, obtained in a trial of the OX40 agonist ivuxolimab. Receptor source: an adult with an advanced solid tumor such as melanoma, head and neck, liver or kidney cancer.

This clone was detected once. The chain combines TRBV6-5 with TRBJ2-7, with D uncertain. Trimming pared 5 bases from V and 0 bases from J, leaving 2 bases between. CDR3 length equals 11 residues. The V gene's germline CDR1 is MNHEY and CDR2 SVGAGI. The CDR3 DNA sequence: TGTGCCAGCAGTACCTCCTACGAGCAGTACTTC. This codes for CASSTSYEQYF.

V and J are TRBV7-8 and TRBJ1-2; D perhaps matches TRBD1 (5 bases). The CDR3 has 14 amino acids. V lost 1 base and J lost 7, with 13 bases in between. In germline, CDR1 is SGHVS, CDR2 FQNEAQ. CDR3 sequence: CASSLGGLGVGYTF. CDR3 bases: TGTGCCAGCAGCTTAGGAGGTCTGGGGGTTGGCTACACCTTC.

V gene TRBV9 combines with J gene TRBJ1-4; no definite D call. Trimming pared 6 bases from V and 1 base from J, leaving 10 bases between. Germline lookup yields CDR1 SGDLS and CDR2 YYNGEE. The CDR3 totals 14 residues. CDR3 in amino acids: CASNLHGTNEKLFF. CDR3 nucleotides: TGTGCCAGCAACCTTCATGGAACTAATGAAAAACTGTTTTTT.

This chain joins TRBV6-5 and TRBJ2-5; D is unresolved. This CDR3 region has 14 residues. Germline V lookup: CDR1 MNHEY, CDR2 SVGAGI. Trimming shortened V by 7 bases and J by 6 bases, and 18 bases separated the two germline ends. The CDR3 DNA reads TGTGCCAGCACCTCTTCATCAGGCCGAAAGACCCAGTACTTC. Protein product: CASTSSSGRKTQYF.

The table lists this clone with a few counts. The V and J genes are TRBV7-8 and TRBJ1-2, with D perhaps TRBD1 (5 bases). V lost 0 bases to trimming and J lost 5 bases, with 10 bases between them. Germline CDR1 and CDR2: SGHVS and FQNEAQ. The CDR3 is made up of 14 amino acids. CDR3: CASSLAAGIYGYTF. Written as DNA, the CDR3 is TGTGCCAGCAGCTTAGCTGCAGGGATTTATGGCTACACCTTC.

The gene calls are TRBV4-3 and TRBJ2-7; TRBD1 matches 7 bases. J was trimmed by 3 bases and V by 2 bases; bases with no gene match: 4. There are 14 residues in the CDR3. Germline values: CDR1 LGHNA, CDR2 YSLEER. CDR3 residues: CASSQLTGNYEQYF. The CDR3 DNA reads TGCGCCAGCAGCCAATTGACAGGGAACTACGAGCAGTACTTC.

V is TRBV7-2 and J is TRBJ2-3, with TRBD1 matching over 9 bases. CDR1 is SGHTA, CDR2 FQGNSA, per germline. V lost 4 bases and J lost 0; bases outside the gene matches: 17. The CDR3 has 20 residues. The chain's CDR3 is CASSSAYPGTGSLSTDTQYF. The CDR3 DNA is TGTGCCAGCAGCTCAGCTTATCCCGGGACAGGGTCCCTAAGCACAGATACGCAGTATTTT.

This clone was seen more than once but under ten times. The chain combines TRBV18 with TRBJ1-1; D gene uncertain. The V gene's germline CDR1 is KGHSH and CDR2 LQKENI. V lost 4 bases and J 1 base, leaving 10 bases between the germline ends. The CDR3 totals 14 residues. The CDR3: CASSLFTENTEAFF. CDR3 coding DNA: TGTGCCAGCTCACTGTTTACCGAGAACACTGAAGCTTTCTTT.

The genes are TRBV6-5 and TRBJ1-5, with a tentative D call TRBD1 (5 bases). V lost 0 bases and J lost 1, with 10 bases in between. The germline V gene encodes CDR1 MNHEY and CDR2 SVGAGI. The CDR3 extends over 16 amino acids. CDR3 DNA sequence: TGTGCCAGCAGTTACTCGTGGGGGGAGAGCAATCAGCCCCAGCATTTT. This translates into CASSYSWGESNQPQHF.

The CDR3 DNA follows: TGTGCCAGCAGTGAGACCGGGTTGAACACTGAAGCTTTCTTT. It translates to CASSETGLNTEAFF. This chain joins TRBV25-1 and TRBJ1-1; D uncertain. V was shortened by 3 bases and J by 0 bases, with 8 bases between the two germline ends. The germline gives CDR1 MGHDK, CDR2 SYGVNS. This CDR3 has 14 residues.

The V and J genes are TRBV18 and TRBJ2-3, with D perhaps matching TRBD2 (5 bases). This CDR3 contains 14 residues. Between the trimmed V and J ends, which lost 3 bases and 1 base, there was a span of 8 bases. Germline V gene sequence: CDR1 KGHSH, CDR2 LQKENI. CDR3 loop: CASSPVGGTDTQYF. The CDR3 DNA sequence: TGTGCCAGCTCACCGGTCGGGGGCACAGATACGCAGTATTTT.

Written as DNA, the CDR3 is TGTGCCAGTATCGCCATGGACAGGGTGATAGCTGAAGCTTTCTTT. Translation gives CASIAMDRVIAEAFF. The chain employs TRBV19 and TRBJ1-1, with 8 nucleotides matching TRBD1. The J segment lost 6 bases and the V segment lost 7 bases, leaving 13 bases of the junction unmatched. The CDR3 runs to 15 residues. Germline V lookup: CDR1 LNHDA, CDR2 SQIVND (reference sequence).

The chain uses TRBV28 and TRBJ2-7; D possibly corresponds to TRBD1 (5 bases). The V gene lost 6 bases and the J gene lost 3 bases, with 15 bases spanning the gap. CDR3 size: 14 residues. Germline loops: CDR1 MDHEN, CDR2 SYDVKM. CDR3: CASSSPGYSYEQYF. CDR3 in DNA: TGTGCCAGCAGCTCTCCAGGGTATAGCTACGAGCAGTACTTC.

V and J are TRBV7-9 and TRBJ1-5, with D possibly TRBD1 on 5 matching bases. Per germline, CDR1 SEHNR and CDR2 FQNEAQ (reference sequence). This CDR3 is 15 amino acids long. V lost 3 bases, J lost 5 bases, and 14 bases lay in between. CDR3 nucleotides: TGTGCCAGCAGCTTCCAGGGTGGATGGGATCAGCCCCAGCATTTT. Its protein product is CASSFQGGWDQPQHF.